The clone carrying this TCR beta chain was recorded a few times. The antigen is unknown. This sequence may be a read error, since a much larger clone differs from it by one base. Time point noted: newly diagnosed GD, antithyroid drugs for less than 3 months. RNA extracted from PBMCs served as the sequencing template. EDTA tubes collected 7.5 to 9 milliliters of peripheral blood. These data are taken from a study of regulatory T cells in long-lasting Graves disease. Turning to the study itself: The study enrolled newly diagnosed Graves' patients on antithyroid drugs under 3 months. Whole-study results and caveats: The number of shared public clonotypes was higher in persistent patients (roughly 2,800) than new patients (966).

Building the TCR beta libraries relied on iRepertoire HTBI primers, and CDR3 regions underwent Arm-PCR. Authors' analysis steps: About 60 TRBV and 11 to 15 TRBJ segments were identified across samples. TCRdb reprocessed the multiplex PCR reads via MiXCR and lists one record per CDR3 protein. These V and J calls are TCRdb output, not the study's own analysis. The sample holds around 400,000 distinct CDR3 sequences, 15% seen once. The sequence was collected from a female donor with Graves disease. This material consisted of peripheral blood mononuclear cells (PBMCs), taken at new diagnosis, from a patient treated with antithyroid drugs.

The CDR3 protein is CTSSPRLAGDLETQYF. CDR3 nucleotides: TGTACCAGCAGTCCCCGACTAGCGGGGGACCTAGAGACCCAGTACTTC. J is TRBJ2-5 and V is TRBV27; TRBD2 matches 12 bases. The CDR3 has 16 residues. The germline gives CDR1 MNHEY, CDR2 SMNVEV (reference sequence).